Shown below are 9 T cell receptor beta chains from a single sample sequenced in a study of CD8 T cells in Susac syndrome. RNA in amounts of roughly 0.5 to 1 ug was reverse transcribed with random hexamers. Each CDR3 protein gets one entry after TCRdb re-called the immunoSEQ multiplex PCR reads with MiXCR. The sample yields under 150,000 distinct CDR3 sequences, about 93% seen once. The sample consisted of CD8+ T cells from PBMCs. These receptors originate from a human donor with multiple sclerosis.

The CDR3 bases are TGTGCCAGCAGATCCGGGACAGGGCACTATGGCTACACCTTC. Protein sequence: CASRSGTGHYGYTF. The chain uses TRBV7-9 and TRBJ1-2, with 9 bases that match TRBD1. Germline assignment: CDR1 SEHNR and CDR2 FQNEAQ (reference sequence). Trimming took 6 bases from V and 3 from J; bases not matched to a gene: 5. The CDR3 consists of 14 residues.

V and J are TRBV15 and TRBJ1-5; D gene uncertain. Per the germline V gene, CDR1 is LNHNV and CDR2 is YYDKDF (reference sequence). CDR3 length: 15 residues. Trimming removed 8 bases from V and 2 bases from J, with 16 bases in between. The CDR3 DNA follows: TGTGCCACCTCGTCTCACCGAGCTGGCAATCAGCCCCAGCATTTT. Protein: CATSSHRAGNQPQHF.

The V call is TRBV20-1, the J call TRBJ2-1, with D possibly matching TRBD2 (6 bases). The ends were cut back, 4 bases at V and 0 bases at J, with 16 bases in the middle. Germline V CDR1 and CDR2: DFQATT, SNEGSKA (reference sequence). This CDR3 spans 16 amino acids. As DNA, the CDR3 is TGCAGTGCTATAGGGGCGGCGGGGAGCTCCTACAATGAGCAGTTCTTC. Its translation: CSAIGAAGSSYNEQFF.

This chain uses TRBV9 with TRBJ2-5, with D uncertain. V was pared by 2 bases and J by 1 base, with 12 bases between. Germline-derived CDR1 and CDR2 are SGDLS and YYNGEE. The CDR3 is made up of 15 amino acids. The CDR3 is CASSVSTETQETQYF. The CDR3 nucleotides are TGTGCCAGCAGCGTGAGTACGGAGACCCAAGAGACCCAGTACTTC.

This sequence joins TRBV7-9 and TRBJ2-7; no definite D call. Germline V CDR1 and CDR2: SEHNR, FQNEAQ (reference sequence). This CDR3 is 12 amino acids long. V dropped 4 bases and J dropped 3 bases, with 7 bases sitting between them. For the CDR3, the DNA is TGTGCCAGCAGCTCTATAGACTACGAGCAGTACTTC. It translates to CASSSIDYEQYF.

The CDR3 DNA is TGCGCCAGCAGCCGGACTCAGGGACAGCCCCAGCATTTT. Protein product: CASSRTQGQPQHF. This chain connects TRBV4-1 to TRBJ1-5; D perhaps matches TRBD1 (5 bases). Per germline, CDR1 MGHRA and CDR2 YSYEKL. The CDR3 contains 13 residues. Trimming removed 4 bases at V and 7 bases at J, with 11 bases between.

DNA of the CDR3: TGTGCCAGCAGCTTCGGGTTTATCACCGGGGAGCTGTTTTTT. As protein: CASSFGFITGELFF. This chain connects TRBV7-2 to TRBJ2-2; D is uncertain. This CDR3 has 14 residues. V shed 3 bases and J shed 4 bases, with 9 bases lying between them. The germline V gene has CDR1 SGHTA and CDR2 FQGNSA.

The V and J genes are TRBV19 and TRBJ2-7; D might be TRBD1 (6 bases). Germline V lookup: CDR1 LNHDA, CDR2 SQIVND (reference sequence). This CDR3 spans 15 amino acids. Trimming pared 1 base from V and 0 bases from J, leaving 10 bases between. The CDR3 here is CASSIGQALSYEQYF. The CDR3 DNA is TGTGCCAGTAGTATAGGACAGGCCCTCTCCTACGAGCAGTACTTC.

The chain is built from TRBV6-6 and TRBJ1-1, with D unresolved. The CDR3 contains 16 residues. Trimming took 7 bases from V and 1 from J, leaving 19 bases between them. The germline gives CDR1 MNHNY, CDR2 SVGAGI (reference sequence). The CDR3 reads CASTEPSADGNTEAFF. The CDR3, as DNA: TGTGCCAGCACCGAACCCTCCGCGGATGGGAACACTGAAGCTTTCTTT.